The 14 T cell receptor beta chains below were found in one sample sequenced in a study of blood T cell repertoires in COVID-19. Libraries were prepared by immunoSEQ multiplex PCR; TCRdb keeps only in-frame clonotypes and omits some of them. The sample has 48,000 or so clones, about 83% seen once; the top ten hold almost 6%. Input material: peripheral blood. All receptors come from a woman aged 55-69 years with acute or convalescent COVID-19.

Here the CDR3 DNA reads TGTGCCAGCAGCTCCCTATTTTTCATGAACACTGAAGCTTTCTTT. This codes for CASSSLFFMNTEAFF. This rearrangement joins TRBV7-8 to TRBJ1-1; D ambiguous. V lost 4 bases and J 0 bases, leaving 12 bases between the germline ends. Germline CDR1 is SGHVS and CDR2 is FQNEAQ. This CDR3 contains 15 residues.

The chain joins TRBV5-4 to TRBJ1-1, with 9 positions matching TRBD1. Trimming cost V 0 bases and J 7 bases; bases outside gene matches: 1. The CDR3 is 13 amino acids. Germline V gene sequence: CDR1 SGHNT, CDR2 YYREEE (reference sequence). The CDR3 region has the DNA TGTGCCAGCAGCTTGGGGACAGGGGTTGAAGCTTTCTTT. Translating it yields CASSLGTGVEAFF. Looking up the rest from reference TRBV5-4 and TRBJ1-1 gives the full variable domain: ETGVTQSPTHLIKTRGQQVTLRCSSQSGHNTVSWYQQALGQGPQFIFQYYREEENGRGNFPPRFSGLQFPNYSSELNVNALELDDSALYLCASSLGTGVEAFFGQGTRLTVV.

The chain's CDR3 is CASSVGNSGGGDEQFF. The CDR3 region has the DNA TGTGCCAGCAGCGTAGGGAATAGCGGGGGAGGTGATGAGCAGTTCTTC. The genes are TRBV9 and TRBJ2-1; 9 bases align to TRBD2. The CDR3 consists of 16 residues. Germline loops: CDR1 SGDLS, CDR2 YYNGEE. J lost 8 bases, V lost 0 bases, and 9 bases had no gene match.

The genes are TRBV3-1 (or the pseudogene TRBV3-2) and TRBJ2-2; 14 nucleotides line up with TRBD2. Germline loops: CDR1 LGHDT, CDR2 YNNKEL (reference sequence). The junction had 3 bases not matched to a gene; V was cut back by 5 bases and J by 4 bases. The CDR3 is made up of 16 amino acids. In DNA, the CDR3 is TGTGCCAGCAGCTACGGGACTAGCGGGAGCACCGGGGAGCTGTTTTTT. Translating gives CASSYGTSGSTGELFF.

The gene calls are TRBV19 and TRBJ1-2; TRBD1 matches at 9 bases. Germline V gives CDR1 LNHDA, CDR2 SQIVND (reference sequence). The CDR3 loop spans 14 amino acids. V trimming: 3 bases; J trimming: 8 bases; junction bases outside the gene matches: 7. The CDR3 DNA sequence: TGTGCCAGTAGTATGCAACAGGGGGCGTTCGGCTACACCTTC. It specifies CASSMQQGAFGYTF.

This clone was counted only a few times. The V call is TRBV3-1 (or the pseudogene TRBV3-2), the J call TRBJ2-2; maybe TRBD1 (5 bases). The CDR3 has 17 amino acids. Trimming removed 1 base from V and 0 bases from J, with 12 bases in between. Germline assignment: CDR1 LGHDT and CDR2 YNNKEL (reference sequence). CDR3 DNA sequence: TGTGCCAGCAGCCAAGTAGGGGTGACAGCGAACACCGGGGAGCTGTTTTTT. Translation gives CASSQVGVTANTGELFF.

The V and J genes are TRBV10-3 and TRBJ1-6; TRBD1 matches at 9 bases. After removal of 6 bases from V and 9 bases from J, the junction contained 6 bases not matched to a gene. This CDR3 is 14 amino acids long. Germline-derived CDR1 and CDR2 are ENHRY and SYGVKD. CDR3 DNA: TGTGCCATCAGGGGGACAGGGAATATTTCACCCCTCCACTTT. Translated: CAIRGTGNISPLHF.

This chain joins TRBV6-6 and TRBJ2-2; D might be TRBD1 (6 bases). CDR3 length: 13 residues. V was trimmed by 5 bases and J by 8 bases, leaving 12 bases between them. Germline V gene lookup returns CDR1 MNHNY and CDR2 SVGAGI (reference sequence). CDR3 loop: CASSPTGSGELFF. The CDR3 bases are TGTGCCAGCAGTCCTACAGGGAGTGGGGAGCTGTTTTTT.

This chain links TRBV6-5 with TRBJ1-2, with 7 nucleotides matching TRBD1. Germline V gene data show CDR1 as MNHEY and CDR2 as SVGAGI. Trimming removed 6 bases from V and 0 bases from J; junction bases left unmatched: 7. The CDR3 sequence is 15 residues long. DNA of the CDR3: TGTGCCAGCAGAGAGACAGGGAAAGCTAACTATGGCTACACCTTC. Its translation is CASRETGKANYGYTF.

This clone occurred a few times. The V and J genes are TRBV9 and TRBJ1-1; D not resolved. Trimming shortened V by 1 base and J by 10 bases, and 14 bases separated the two germline ends. This CDR3 has 13 amino acids. Germline V gene sequence: CDR1 SGDLS, CDR2 YYNGEE. In nucleotides, the CDR3 is TGTGCCAGCAGCGTAAGCCCAAGTTCCCCAGCTTTCTTT. Translating it yields CASSVSPSSPAFF.

The chain couples TRBV5-4 to TRBJ1-6, with 10 bases fitting TRBD1. V trimming: 5 bases; J trimming: 3 bases; junction bases outside the gene matches: 2. CDR3 length equals 15 residues. Germline V gene lookup returns CDR1 SGHNT and CDR2 YYREEE (reference sequence). The CDR3 is CASSRDRGYNSPLHF. Here the CDR3 DNA reads TGTGCCAGCAGTCGGGACAGGGGCTATAATTCACCCCTCCACTTT. The full variable domain, completed using reference TRBV5-4 and TRBJ1-6, is ETGVTQSPTHLIKTRGQQVTLRCSSQSGHNTVSWYQQALGQGPQFIFQYYREEENGRGNFPPRFSGLQFPNYSSELNVNALELDDSALYLCASSRDRGYNSPLHFGNGTRLTVT.

This chain connects TRBV6-5 to TRBJ1-1; 9 bases line up with TRBD1. This CDR3 is 14 amino acids long. V shed 8 bases and J 0 bases; nucleotides not matched to a gene: 4. The germline V gene encodes CDR1 MNHEY and CDR2 SVGAGI. CDR3 residues: CASEDRGLNTEAFF. The CDR3 nucleotides are TGTGCCAGCGAGGACAGGGGCCTGAACACTGAAGCTTTCTTT.

The rearrangement joins TRBV2 to TRBJ1-5; 9 bases line up with TRBD1. Per germline, CDR1 SNHLY and CDR2 FYNNEI. The CDR3 is made up of 15 amino acids. Trimming took 5 bases from V and 6 from J; bases not matched to a gene: 8. This CDR3 reads CASSLPGQGSQPQHF. The DNA of the CDR3 is TGTGCCAGCAGTTTACCGGGACAGGGCTCTCAGCCCCAGCATTTT.

This rearrangement joins TRBV7-3 to TRBJ2-1; TRBD2 agrees at 8 bases. From germline, CDR1 is SGHTA and CDR2 FQGTGA. The V segment lost 4 bases and the J segment 2 bases; nucleotides outside the gene matches: 4. The CDR3 has 15 residues. CDR3 loop: CASSSAGVPYNEQFF. The CDR3 bases are TGTGCCAGCAGCTCAGCGGGGGTCCCCTACAATGAGCAGTTCTTC.